A selection of T cell receptor beta chains follows, all from one sample in a study of neurological immune-mediated disorders. TCRdb used MiXCR to reprocess the 5' RACE reads, holding one entry per CDR3 protein. This table has roughly 57,000 distinct CDR3 sequences, nearly 25% appearing once. Input material: PBMCs. Receptors originate from a man aged 55 to 70 with HTLV-1-associated myelopathy (HAM/TSP). The CDR3 runs from the conserved cysteine through the conserved F or W. Each record gives: clone size, D gene, V gene, J gene, CDR3 DNA, CDR3 protein. The D gene is left open where the match is weak. The size of a clone is reported for some rows only, either as once, few or many, or as a class for expanded clones.

>NA|TRBD1|TRBV7-8|TRBJ1-2
TGTGCCAGCAGCCGCGACAGGGAAGGCGGCTACACCTTC
CASSRDREGGYTF
>many|TRBD2|TRBV11-2|TRBJ2-1
TGTGCCAGCAGCTCGGGACTAGCGGAGTACAATGAGCAGTTCTTC
CASSSGLAEYNEQFF
>many|TRBD2|TRBV5-1|TRBJ2-1
TGCGCCAGCAGCCCCCCACTAGCGGGAGTAGGCGATGAGCAGTTCTTC
CASSPPLAGVGDEQFF
>many|NA|TRBV2|TRBJ2-2
TGTGCCAGCAGTGACCAGGGGGGCACCGGGGAGCTGTTTTTT
CASSDQGGTGELFF
>many|NA|TRBV5-6|TRBJ1-6
TGTGCCAGCAGCCCTAGGGGGGCAGCCTATAATTCACCCCTCCACTTT
CASSPRGAAYNSPLHF
>many|NA|TRBV5-1|TRBJ2-1
TGCGCCAGCACCCTGGGGGAGGCCTACAATGAGCAGTTCTTC
CASTLGEAYNEQFF
>many|TRBD1|TRBV7-9|TRBJ2-2
TGTGCCAGCAGTCACGAGACAGGGGGGATTTCGGAGCTGTTTTTT
CASSHETGGISELFF
>few|TRBD2|TRBV5-1|TRBJ2-7
TGCGCCAGCAGCGCGACTAGCGGCGAGCAGTACTTC
CASSATSGEQYF
>many|NA|TRBV10-3|TRBJ1-5
TGTGCCATCAGTGAAGGACACAACAATCAGCCCCAGCATTTT
CAISEGHNNQPQHF
>many|TRBD2|TRBV3-1|TRBJ2-3
TGTGCCAGCAGCCAAGATAGCGGGAGTTTGCAGTATTTT
CASSQDSGSLQYF
>many|NA|TRBV5-1|TRBJ1-1
TGCGCCAGCAGGGGGTTCACAGAGAACACTGAAGCTTTCTTT
CASRGFTENTEAFF
>many|NA|TRBV7-3|TRBJ2-2
TGTGCCAGCAGCTCGGGACTTAACACCGGGGAGCTGTTTTTT
CASSSGLNTGELFF
>few|NA|TRBV20-1|TRBJ2-3
TGCAGTGCGCGGGCCCAGGGACGGGGCACAGATACGCAGTATTTT
CSARAQGRGTDTQYF
>NA|NA|TRBV3-1|TRBJ1-1
TGTGCCAGCAGCCAGGGGGGCAGGGAAGCTTTCTTT
CASSQGGREAFF
>many|NA|TRBV25-1|TRBJ1-1
TGTGCCAGCAGTCCCCAGACCCTACGGGGCACTGAAGCTTTCTTT
CASSPQTLRGTEAFF
>many|TRBD2|TRBV5-1|TRBJ2-2
TGCGCCAGCAGCGTCGGGCTAGCGGGAGGGCCTGGCGGGGAGCTGTTTTTT
CASSVGLAGGPGGELFF
>NA|NA|TRBV28|TRBJ1-1
TGTGCCAGCAGTAGGAACACTGAAGCTTTCTTT
CASSRNTEAFF
>many|NA|TRBV29-1|TRBJ1-2
TGCAGCGTCGGGGGGATGGCTACTAGCTACGGCTACACCTTC
CSVGGMATSYGYTF
>once|NA|TRBV6-1|TRBJ1-2
TGTGCCAGCAGTGAAGCGCGGATGGGCAGCGACTATGGCTACACCTTC
CASSEARMGSDYGYTF
>many|TRBD1|TRBV28|TRBJ2-7
TGTGCCAGCAGTTTGGGCAGGGGGTTGGGACGGTCCACCTACGAGCAGTACTTC
CASSLGRGLGRSTYEQYF
>many|NA|TRBV18|TRBJ1-4
TGTGCCAGCTCACTCTCGATTAATGAAAAACTGTTTTTT
CASSLSINEKLFF
>many|NA|TRBV24-1|TRBJ2-5
TGTGCCACCAGTGGGACGGCGGCGGAGACCCAGTACTTC
CATSGTAAETQYF
>NA|NA|TRBV28|TRBJ1-4
TGTGCCAGCAGTAGAGGTGAAAAACTGTTTTTT
CASSRGEKLFF
>many|NA|TRBV20-1|TRBJ1-5
TGCAGTGCTAGAGAAGGGAGGCAGCCCCAGCATTTT
CSAREGRQPQHF
>many|NA|TRBV5-1|TRBJ1-4
TGCGCCAGCAGCTTCAGTTGGAATGAAAAACTGTTTTTT
CASSFSWNEKLFF
>NA|TRBD1|TRBV5-1|TRBJ2-4
TGCGCCAGCAGCTCAGGACAGGGGATAGCCAAAAACATTCAGTACTTC
CASSSGQGIAKNIQYF
>many|NA|TRBV28|TRBJ2-4
TGTGCCAGCGCGAGGGGAGGTCAAGCCAAAAACATTCAGTACTTC
CASARGGQAKNIQYF
>many|NA|TRBV6-5|TRBJ1-3
TGTGCCAGCAGAGGCCCTGGAAACACCATATATTTT
CASRGPGNTIYF
>NA|NA|TRBV20-1|TRBJ2-3
TGCAGTGCTCCTACCCCGGGACTCCCGACAGATACGCAGTATTTT
CSAPTPGLPTDTQYF
>NA|TRBD1|TRBV5-1|TRBJ1-5
TGTGCCAGCAGCCCCGGGACAGCCAATCAGCCCCAGCATTTT
CASSPGTANQPQHF
>many|TRBD2|TRBV4-1|TRBJ2-3
TGCGCCAGCAGCCAAGATGAGGCTAGCGGGAGGGCCGGAGGCACAGATACGCAGTATTTT
CASSQDEASGRAGGTDTQYF
>many|NA|TRBV3-1|TRBJ2-3
TGTGCCAGCAGCCAAGAGACAGATACGCAGTATTTT
CASSQETDTQYF
>many|TRBD1|TRBV7-2|TRBJ2-3
TGTGCCAGCAGCCCTGGACAGGGGCCCACAGATACGCAGTATTTT
CASSPGQGPTDTQYF
>many|NA|TRBV12-3/TRBV12-4|TRBJ1-4
TGTGCCACCCGGGGGGGGACTTATGAAAAACTGTTTTTT
CATRGGTYEKLFF
>NA|NA|TRBV7-6|TRBJ2-1
TGTGCCAGCAGCTTACACCGGACCGAACGTGCTGAGCAGTTCTTC
CASSLHRTERAEQFF
>many|TRBD1|TRBV5-5|TRBJ2-7
TGTGCCAGCAGCAGGGACAGGGACTCCTACGAGCAGTACTTC
CASSRDRDSYEQYF
>many|TRBD2|TRBV7-9|TRBJ2-1
TGTGCCAGCAGCCGAGGGCTAGCGGCCTACAATGAGCAGTTCTTC
CASSRGLAAYNEQFF
>NA|NA|TRBV20-1|TRBJ2-7
TGCAGTGCTAAAGATTCCCTGGGGTACCAGGGGTTTTCCTACGAGCAGTACTTC
CSAKDSLGYQGFSYEQYF
>NA|NA|TRBV25-1|TRBJ2-7
TGTGCCAGCAGTGAGCAGGGGTACGAGCAGTACTTC
CASSEQGYEQYF
>NA|NA|TRBV28|TRBJ2-2
TGTGCCAGCAGTCCCTCGATAGTCGACACCGGGGAGCTATTTTTT
CASSPSIVDTGELFF
>many|NA|TRBV5-6|TRBJ2-5
TGTGCCAGCAGCTTCACCGAGACGGTCCAAGAGACCCAGTACTTC
CASSFTETVQETQYF
>many|TRBD1|TRBV20-1|TRBJ2-3
TGCAGTGCCCCGAACCGACAGGGGGCCGGTACGCAGTATTTT
CSAPNRQGAGTQYF
>many|TRBD1|TRBV13|TRBJ1-3
TGTGCCAGCAGCCCCCGGACAGGGGGCGGTGGAAACACCATATATTTT
CASSPRTGGGGNTIYF
>many|TRBD2|TRBV20-1|TRBJ2-1
TGCAGTGCTAACGGGAGGACCTCCTACAATGAGCAGTTCTTC
CSANGRTSYNEQFF
>many|NA|TRBV4-1|TRBJ2-2
TGCGCCAGCAGCCTTTATCGGGGCACCGGGGAGCTGTTTTTT
CASSLYRGTGELFF
>NA|NA|TRBV6-1|TRBJ2-7
TGTGCCAGCAGCGATGACACCCCCTACGAGCAGTACTTC
CASSDDTPYEQYF
>NA|NA|TRBV5-1|TRBJ1-2
TGCGCCAGCAGCTTGGATACAGGGTCGGGGGACTATGGCTACACCTTC
CASSLDTGSGDYGYTF
>few|NA|TRBV20-1|TRBJ1-6
TGCAGTGCTAGAGAGCGCCCAGGGACGAGTAATTCACCCCTCCACTTT
CSARERPGTSNSPLHF
>NA|NA|TRBV5-1|TRBJ1-1
TGCGCCAGTAGCCCTCGAGGGCGGACCACTGAAGCTTTCTTT
CASSPRGRTTEAFF
>many|NA|TRBV11-2|TRBJ1-1
TGTGCCAGCAGCTTTGGAGGGGGATACACTGAAGCTTTCTTT
CASSFGGGYTEAFF